This TCR beta chain was captured by sequencing in a study of OX40 agonist ivuxolimab in advanced cancers. TCRdb's table, derived via immunoSEQ multiplex PCR, lists solely in-frame clones and lacks some. The sample has about 81,000 clones, roughly 91% seen once. Germline assignment: CDR1 SNHLY and CDR2 FYNNEI. Deletions cut 4 bases from V and 4 bases from J, with 8 bases between. The CDR3 consists of 12 residues. Here the sequenced sample was CD4+ or CD8+ T cells sorted from blood, taken in a trial of the OX40 agonist ivuxolimab. This TCR derives from an adult with an advanced solid tumor such as melanoma, head and neck, liver or kidney cancer. The rearrangement joins TRBV2 to TRBJ2-7, with D possibly being TRBD1 (7 bases). Here the CDR3 reads CASSAGGYEQYF. In DNA, the CDR3 is TGTGCCAGCAGTGCAGGGGGGTACGAGCAGTACTTC.